Listed here are 21 T cell receptor beta chains from one sample, sequenced in a study of OX40 agonist ivuxolimab in advanced cancers. Generated by immunoSEQ multiplex PCR, the TCRdb table keeps only in-frame clones and is missing some. The repertoire has about 77,000 clones, roughly 92% of them found once; the top ten carry 4.5% to 5%. Sequenced material: CD4+ or CD8+ T cells sorted from blood, taken in a trial of the OX40 agonist ivuxolimab. The receptors derive from an adult with an advanced solid tumor such as melanoma, head and neck, liver or kidney cancer.

V and J are TRBV7-3 and TRBJ2-1; D call uncertain. Looked up from germline, CDR1 is SGHTA and CDR2 is FQGTGA. The V and J ends lost 3 bases and 3 bases respectively, with 6 bases between them. The CDR3 totals 13 residues. The CDR3 reads CASSLGLYNEQFF. CDR3 sequence (DNA): TGTGCCAGCAGCTTGGGTCTCTACAATGAGCAGTTCTTC.

This clone was found a few times. The V and J genes are TRBV11-3 and TRBJ2-3, with TRBD1 matching 11 bases. Germline V gene lookup returns CDR1 SGHNT and CDR2 YENEEA. The length of the CDR3 is 15 residues. Losses at the gene ends were 5 bases for V and 3 bases for J; bases not matched to a gene: 4. The CDR3 protein is CASSPRDRGTDTQYF. The CDR3 nucleotides are TGTGCCAGCAGCCCCCGGGACAGGGGGACAGATACGCAGTATTTT.

The rearrangement links TRBV7-2 to TRBJ2-5; D could derive from TRBD1 or TRBD2 (5 bases each). The V end was cut by 3 bases, the J end by 5 bases, with 10 bases between. Per germline, CDR1 SGHTA and CDR2 FQGNSA. CDR3 length equals 13 residues. The CDR3 loop is CASSFSWGETQYF. The CDR3 nucleotides are TGTGCCAGCAGCTTCTCTTGGGGGGAGACCCAGTACTTC.

This clone was seen just once. The same CDR3 arises from other DNA sequences in this sample as well. The CDR3 loop is CASSLTGGTGELFF. In DNA, the CDR3 is TGTGCCAGCAGCTTAACAGGGGGCACCGGGGAGCTGTTTTTT. J is TRBJ2-2 and V is TRBV7-9, with 8 bases aligning to TRBD1. Per germline, CDR1 SEHNR and CDR2 FQNEAQ (reference sequence). V lost 2 bases to trimming and J lost 4 bases; unmatched junction nucleotides: 0. There are 14 residues in the CDR3.

The chain employs TRBV28 and TRBJ2-7; no clear D gene. CDR3 length: 13 residues. V was trimmed by 6 bases and J by 2 bases, leaving 11 bases between them. Germline CDR1 is MDHEN and CDR2 is SYDVKM. CDR3 residues: CASSRQPTYEQYF. CDR3 coding DNA: TGTGCCAGCAGCCGACAACCGACCTACGAGCAGTACTTC.

This clone has a single count. The chain recombines TRBV4-2 with TRBJ2-1; 7 bases are shared with TRBD1. The ends lost 8 bases at V and 0 bases at J; junction bases unmatched: 7. The CDR3 contains 15 residues. CDR1 and CDR2 (germline): LGHNA, YNFKEQ. The CDR3 region is CASGTGESSYNEQFF. In DNA form, the CDR3 reads TGTGCCAGCGGAACAGGGGAAAGCTCCTACAATGAGCAGTTCTTC.

This clone was recorded only once. The V gene is TRBV12-5, the J gene TRBJ1-1; no clear D gene. Trimming cost V 6 bases and J 4 bases, with 12 bases left between them. This CDR3 has 13 residues. From germline, CDR1 is LGHNT and CDR2 FRNRAP. DNA of the CDR3: TGTGCTAGTGGCGGTGGTGGCGGCACTGAAGCTTTCTTT. It is translated as CASGGGGGTEAFF.

The rearrangement uses TRBV9 and TRBJ2-1, with a possible D match to TRBD1 (6 bases). In germline, CDR1 is SGDLS, CDR2 YYNGEE. The V end was cut by 4 bases, the J end by 4 bases, with 15 bases between. CDR3 length equals 15 residues. The DNA of the CDR3 is TGTGCCAGCAGCACCCGGACAGATTCTTACAATGAGCAGTTCTTC. Protein: CASSTRTDSYNEQFF.

The rearrangement uses TRBV7-9 and TRBJ2-7; 12 positions match TRBD2. Germline-derived CDR1 and CDR2 are SEHNR and FQNEAQ (reference sequence). The CDR3 is made up of 16 amino acids. The J segment lost 5 bases and the V segment lost 5 bases, leaving 10 bases of the junction unmatched. CDR3: CASSPAGLAGGHEQYF. The CDR3 region has the DNA TGTGCCAGCAGCCCAGCCGGGCTAGCGGGAGGGCACGAGCAGTACTTC.

This sequence joins TRBV6-5 and TRBJ1-6; the D is unclear. The CDR3 runs to 15 residues. CDR1 and CDR2 (germline): MNHEY, SVGAGI. Deletions cut 2 bases from V and 4 bases from J, with 9 bases between. The CDR3 sequence: CASSYAGGYNSPLHF. DNA for the CDR3: TGTGCCAGCAGTTACGCAGGAGGTTATAATTCACCCCTCCACTTT.

The rearrangement joins TRBV30 to TRBJ1-3; D call uncertain. The CDR3 is 14 residues long. Germline V gene lookup returns CDR1 GTSNPN and CDR2 SVGIG (reference sequence). The V end lost 1 base, the J end lost 4 bases, and 11 bases lay between the germline ends. The CDR3: CAWSAGLSGNTIYF. CDR3 DNA sequence: TGTGCCTGGAGTGCCGGACTCTCCGGAAACACCATATATTTT.

This rearrangement joins TRBV28 to TRBJ2-2, with 8 bases identical to TRBD1. Per the germline V gene, CDR1 is MDHEN and CDR2 is SYDVKM. V was pared by 2 bases and J by 6 bases, with 8 bases of the junction left unmatched. This CDR3 spans 16 amino acids. For the CDR3, the DNA is TGTGCCAGCAGTTTAGGAGGACAGGGCACCCCCGGGGAGCTGTTTTTT. It translates to CASSLGGQGTPGELFF. Complete variable domain (other parts from reference TRBV28 and TRBJ2-2): DVKVTQSSRYLVKRTGEKVFLECVQDMDHENMFWYRQDPGLGLRLIYFSYDVKMKEKGDIPEGYSVSREKKERFSLILESASTNQTSMYLCASSLGGQGTPGELFFGEGSRLTVL.

The chain is built from TRBV28 and TRBJ2-1; TRBD2 matches at 13 bases. V shed 4 bases and J 10 bases; nucleotides not matched to a gene: 4. Germline CDR1 reads MDHEN; CDR2 reads SYDVKM. The CDR3 runs to 14 residues. CDR3 in amino acids: CASSSRTSGREQFF. CDR3 in DNA: TGTGCCAGCAGTTCCCGGACTAGCGGGAGAGAGCAGTTCTTC.

The genes are TRBV5-1 and TRBJ2-6, with D perhaps matching TRBD2 (6 bases). With 4 bases removed from V and 2 bases from J, the gap between germline ends came to 10 bases. Germline V gene data show CDR1 as SGHRS and CDR2 as YFSETQ. The CDR3 extends over 15 amino acids. The CDR3 nucleotides are TGCGCCAGCAGCCCGGGGGAGACTGGGGCCAACGTCCTGACTTTC. This gives the protein CASSPGETGANVLTF.

The chain has TRBV7-2 and TRBJ1-3; no clear D. CDR1 and CDR2 from the germline V gene are SGHTA and FQGNSA. This CDR3 spans 13 amino acids. With 5 bases removed from V and 4 bases from J, the gap between germline ends came to 9 bases. CDR3 loop: CASSLSRGNTIYF. DNA for the CDR3: TGTGCCAGCAGCCTATCGCGCGGAAACACCATATATTTT.

This sequence joins TRBV6-4 and TRBJ2-1, with 10 bases lining up with TRBD2. Germline CDR1 reads MRHNA; CDR2 reads SNTAGT. Trimming at V came to 5 bases and at J to 6 bases, leaving 7 bases not matched to a gene. The CDR3 is made up of 15 amino acids. CDR3 residues: CASSPAGGPGNEQFF. DNA of the CDR3: TGTGCCAGCAGTCCAGCGGGAGGGCCCGGCAATGAGCAGTTCTTC.

This clone was detected once. The chain uses TRBV7-9 and TRBJ2-1, with D maybe TRBD1 (6 bases). CDR3 length: 12 amino acids. Germline-derived CDR1 and CDR2 are SEHNR and FQNEAQ (reference sequence). V gave up 6 bases and J gave up 8 bases, with 11 bases separating them. This chain's CDR3 is CASRGGAYEQFF. In DNA form, the CDR3 reads TGTGCCAGCAGAGGGGGTGCTTATGAGCAGTTCTTC.

The chain uses TRBV11-3 and TRBJ1-2, with D possibly being TRBD1 (5 bases). This CDR3 comprises 14 residues. Looked up from germline, CDR1 is SGHNT and CDR2 is YENEEA. V was pared by 5 bases and J by 8 bases, with 18 bases between. CDR3 in DNA: TGTGCCAGCAGCCCCGGCGGGGGAGGAGGAGGCTACACCTTC. Translated: CASSPGGGGGGYTF.

J is TRBJ2-1 and V is TRBV5-5; D gene unclear. In germline, CDR1 is SGHKS, CDR2 YYEKEE (reference sequence). The CDR3 totals 14 residues. Trimming took 0 bases from V and 4 from J, leaving 8 bases between them. The CDR3 nucleotides read TGTGCCAGCAGCTTGGAGCGCCTTTACAATGAGCAGTTCTTC. Its protein is CASSLERLYNEQFF.

The chain employs TRBV11-2 and TRBJ2-7, with no clear D. Trimming left V 7 bases short and J 5 bases short, with 15 bases between. Germline CDR1 is SGHAT and CDR2 is FQNNGV. There are 13 residues in the CDR3. CDR3: CASTPPQDHEQYF. CDR3 DNA: TGTGCCAGCACCCCCCCCCAGGACCACGAGCAGTACTTC.

V gene TRBV18 combines with J gene TRBJ2-6, with D perhaps TRBD1 (5 bases). With 3 bases removed from V and 0 bases from J, the gap between germline ends came to 12 bases. Germline CDR1 KGHSH, CDR2 LQKENI. There are 17 residues in the CDR3. CDR3 sequence reads: CASSPGQVLSGANVLTF. DNA for the CDR3: TGTGCCAGCTCACCTGGACAAGTCCTCTCTGGGGCCAACGTCCTGACTTTC.